One and the same sample provided the 22 T cell receptor beta chains below, sequenced in a study of T cells after posttransplantation cyclophosphamide. TCRdb's table, derived via immunoSEQ multiplex PCR, lists solely in-frame clones and lacks some. The sample lists 10,000 to 15,000 clones, about four fifths occurring once. Sequencing input: memory CD4+ T cells sorted from PBMCs. Source of these receptors: a man aged 50-59 years in good health, CMV-negative, and a related stem cell transplant donor.

The CDR3 DNA is TGTGCCAGCACCTCAGGGACAGGGTCGCAAGTGCAGTACTTC. Amino acid sequence: CASTSGTGSQVQYF. The chain combines TRBV28 with TRBJ2-7; 9 positions agree with TRBD1. This CDR3 comprises 14 residues. From germline, CDR1 is MDHEN and CDR2 SYDVKM. V gave up 7 bases and J gave up 9 bases; unmatched junction bases: 13. Combining the CDR3 with reference TRBV28 and TRBJ2-7 gives the whole variable domain DVKVTQSSRYLVKRTGEKVFLECVQDMDHENMFWYRQDPGLGLRLIYFSYDVKMKEKGDIPEGYSVSREKKERFSLILESASTNQTSMYLCASTSGTGSQVQYFGPGTRLTVT.

The CDR3 region has the DNA TGTGCCAGCAGTGGACAGGGCCGGGGCTATGGCTACACCTTC. This codes for CASSGQGRGYGYTF. The genes are TRBV2 and TRBJ1-2, with 7 bases that match TRBD1. CDR1 is SNHLY, CDR2 FYNNEI, per germline. Losses at the gene ends were 4 bases for V and 4 bases for J; bases not matched to a gene: 6. This CDR3 is built from 14 residues.

The V and J genes are TRBV9 and TRBJ2-1; TRBD2 matches 8 bases. The V segment lost 0 bases and the J segment 4 bases; nucleotides outside the gene matches: 6. Germline values: CDR1 SGDLS, CDR2 YYNGEE. The CDR3 length is 16 residues. The CDR3 reads CASSVGGGLGYNEQFF. The CDR3 DNA is TGTGCCAGCAGCGTAGGAGGGGGACTAGGATACAATGAGCAGTTCTTC.

V usage is TRBV4-1 and J usage is TRBJ2-3; D is possibly TRBD1 (5 bases). The CDR3 consists of 18 residues. Germline CDR1 MGHRA, CDR2 YSYEKL. Trimming took 1 base from V and 1 from J, leaving 18 bases between them. The CDR3 loop reads CASSQGYIGQGGTDTQYF. The CDR3 coding sequence is TGCGCCAGCAGCCAAGGGTATATAGGGCAGGGCGGCACAGATACGCAGTATTTT.

The chain combines TRBV5-5 with TRBJ2-7; D remains ambiguous. Germline V gene lookup returns CDR1 SGHKS and CDR2 YYEKEE (reference sequence). The V end lost 3 bases, the J end lost 3 bases, and 4 bases lay between the germline ends. This CDR3 has 11 residues. The CDR3 DNA is TGTGCCAGCAGCTCCTTCTACGAGCAGTACTTC. It encodes CASSSFYEQYF. Together with reference TRBV5-5 and TRBJ2-7, the CDR3 gives the full variable domain: DAGVTQSPTHLIKTRGQQVTLRCSPISGHKSVSWYQQVLGQGPQFIFQYYEKEERGRGNFPDRFSARQFPNYSSELNVNALLLGDSALYLCASSSFYEQYFGPGTRLTVT.

V usage is TRBV7-8 and J usage is TRBJ2-1, with a possible D match to TRBD1 (5 bases). Deletions cut 4 bases from V and 3 bases from J, with 25 bases between. The CDR3 is 19 residues long. Germline CDR1 reads SGHVS; CDR2 reads FQNEAQ. Here the CDR3 reads CASSSRSTIFQRGYNEQFF. In nucleotides, the CDR3 is TGTGCCAGCAGCTCAAGGTCGACGATTTTCCAAAGGGGCTACAATGAGCAGTTCTTC.

This sequence joins TRBV6-6 and TRBJ1-1; a possible D gene is TRBD1 (5 bases). V lost 7 bases and J lost 4, with 19 bases in between. This CDR3 is 15 amino acids long. Germline loops: CDR1 MNHNY, CDR2 SVGAGI (reference sequence). The CDR3 loop reads CASTAPGVTGTEAFF. The CDR3 DNA is TGTGCCAGCACCGCACCGGGGGTAACCGGCACTGAAGCTTTCTTT.

The gene calls are TRBV7-8 and TRBJ1-3, with no clear D. From germline, CDR1 is SGHVS and CDR2 FQNEAQ. The CDR3 runs 13 residues. Trimming pared 4 bases from V and 4 bases from J, leaving 8 bases between. The CDR3 here is CASSSGAGNTIYF. In DNA, the CDR3 is TGTGCCAGCAGCTCAGGCGCAGGAAACACCATATATTTT.

The chain couples TRBV6-6 to TRBJ2-2, with TRBD2 as a possible D gene (5 bases). CDR3 length: 14 residues. Trimming took 7 bases from V and 7 from J, leaving 16 bases between them. CDR1 and CDR2 (germline): MNHNY, SVGAGI (reference sequence). The CDR3 DNA reads as TGTGCCAGCATCTCTGGAGGTCGAGGCGGGGAGCTGTTTTTT. This gives the protein CASISGGRGGELFF.

J is TRBJ1-2 and V is TRBV6-1; possibly TRBD1 for D (5 bases). CDR3 length: 16 amino acids. Germline CDR1 MNHNS, CDR2 SASEGT. The V end was cut by 0 bases, the J end by 4 bases, with 15 bases between. The CDR3 spells CASSEARGLSAYGYTF. CDR3 nucleotides: TGTGCCAGCAGTGAAGCGCGGGGCCTCAGTGCCTATGGCTACACCTTC.

The rearrangement uses TRBV5-5 and TRBJ2-5, with D hard to call. Germline V gene sequence: CDR1 SGHKS, CDR2 YYEKEE (reference sequence). The CDR3 sequence is 12 residues long. With 4 bases removed from V and 2 bases from J, the gap between germline ends came to 6 bases. CDR3 region: CASSPGQETQYF. The CDR3 region has the DNA TGTGCCAGCAGCCCCGGGCAAGAGACCCAGTACTTC.

The rearrangement uses TRBV6-1 and TRBJ2-5; D is possibly TRBD2 (7 bases). The CDR3 has 15 residues. Trimming took off 4 bases at V and 4 bases at J, with 16 bases between the two ends. Per the germline V gene, CDR1 is MNHNS and CDR2 is SASEGT. This CDR3 reads CASSARGGAGETQYF. Written as DNA, the CDR3 is TGTGCCAGCAGTGCCCGAGGGGGGGCTGGAGAGACCCAGTACTTC.

This CDR3 is CASTRAESTDTQYF. The DNA of the CDR3 is TGTGCCAGCACCAGGGCGGAAAGCACAGATACGCAGTATTTT. V gene TRBV2 combines with J gene TRBJ2-3; tentatively, D is TRBD1 (5 bases). Germline V CDR1 and CDR2: SNHLY, FYNNEI. V shed 7 bases and J shed 0 bases, with 11 bases lying between them. CDR3 length equals 14 residues.

This chain links TRBV5-4 with TRBJ2-1, with TRBD2 identical over 9 bases. Germline lookup yields CDR1 SGHNT and CDR2 YYREEE (reference sequence). With 0 bases clipped from V and 10 bases from J, the junction kept 5 bases outside the gene matches. The CDR3 contains 14 residues. The CDR3 DNA is TGTGCCAGCAGCTTGGAGGGACTAGCTCGGGAGCAGTTCTTC. It codes for CASSLEGLAREQFF.

The sample holds one count of this clone. This chain links TRBV7-6 with TRBJ1-2; D is perhaps TRBD1 (6 bases). Germline V gene lookup returns CDR1 SGHVS and CDR2 FNYEAQ. The CDR3 loop spans 15 amino acids. Deletions cut 5 bases from V and 2 bases from J, with 15 bases between. The CDR3 here is CASSPYRDYNYGYTF. The CDR3 nucleotides are TGTGCCAGCAGCCCCTACAGGGATTACAACTATGGCTACACCTTC.

This chain uses TRBV10-3 with TRBJ1-2; perhaps TRBD1 as D (5 bases). V was pared by 0 bases and J by 6 bases, with 11 bases between. Germline-derived CDR1 and CDR2 are ENHRY and SYGVKD. This CDR3 comprises 14 residues. CDR3 amino acids: CAISESPGRHGYTF. DNA of the CDR3: TGTGCCATCAGTGAGTCCCCAGGGAGGCATGGCTACACCTTC.

The count of this clone is one. This chain links TRBV30 with TRBJ1-4; a weak D match, TRBD1 (5 bases). The germline gives CDR1 GTSNPN, CDR2 SVGIG (reference sequence). CDR3 length equals 12 residues. Trimming cost V 1 base and J 12 bases, with 12 bases left between them. The CDR3 region is CAWSAQVGQLFF. The CDR3 DNA sequence: TGTGCCTGGAGTGCACAGGTCGGGCAACTGTTTTTT. The full variable domain, completed using reference TRBV30 and TRBJ1-4, is SQTIHQWPATLVQPVGSPLSLECTVEGTSNPNLYWYRQAAGRGLQLLFYSVGIGQISSEVPQNLSASRPQDRQFILSSKKLLLSDSGFYLCAWSAQVGQLFFGSGTQLSVL.

The chain couples TRBV5-6 to TRBJ2-2, with D possibly being TRBD2 (6 bases). The germline V gene encodes CDR1 SGHDT and CDR2 YYEEEE. V was shortened by 2 bases and J by 2 bases, with 10 bases between the two germline ends. The CDR3 consists of 15 residues. The CDR3 loop reads CASSFLGGNTGELFF. Written as DNA, the CDR3 is TGTGCCAGCAGCTTTTTGGGAGGAAACACCGGGGAGCTGTTTTTT.

The DNA for the CDR3 is TGTGCCAGCAGCCCGCGTCCTACTAGCGTCACAGCAAGGGGTGCAGATACGCAGTATTTT. This gives the protein CASSPRPTSVTARGADTQYF. V and J are TRBV13 and TRBJ2-3; 7 positions agree with TRBD2. The CDR3 extends over 20 amino acids. Per germline, CDR1 PRHDT and CDR2 FYEKMQ (reference sequence). Losses at the gene ends were 5 bases for V and 4 bases for J; bases not matched to a gene: 24.

The chain uses TRBV21-1 and TRBJ2-2; TRBD1 reflects the table's D call only, with no check against the DNA. TRBV21-1 is designated a pseudogene. This CDR3 has 14 residues. The CDR3 region has the DNA TGTGCCAGGGCCGGGACAGGGGCCCCCTCGGAGCTGTTTTTT. Residues: CARAGTGAPSELFF.

This sequence joins TRBV10-3 and TRBJ2-7, with D possibly matching TRBD1 (6 bases). Trimming removed 8 bases at V and 2 bases at J, with 7 bases between. CDR1 is ENHRY and CDR2 is SYGVKD in the germline V gene. The length of the CDR3 is 11 residues. In DNA, the CDR3 is TGTGCCATCGGACAGACCTACGAGCAGTACTTC. Translated: CAIGQTYEQYF.

The chain is built from TRBV9 and TRBJ2-2; 12 nucleotides agree with TRBD2. After removal of 1 base from V and 0 bases from J, the junction contained 4 bases not matched to a gene. The germline gives CDR1 SGDLS, CDR2 YYNGEE. The CDR3 has 18 residues. The DNA of the CDR3 is TGTGCCAGCAGCGTAAAGCTAGCGGGAGGGTCGAACACCGGGGAGCTGTTTTTT. This translates into CASSVKLAGGSNTGELFF. Variable domain in full (rest from reference TRBV9 and TRBJ2-2): DSGVTQTPKHLITATGQRVTLRCSPRSGDLSVYWYQQSLDQGLQFLIQYYNGEERAKGNILERFSAQQFPDLHSELNLSSLELGDSALYFCASSVKLAGGSNTGELFFGEGSRLTVL.